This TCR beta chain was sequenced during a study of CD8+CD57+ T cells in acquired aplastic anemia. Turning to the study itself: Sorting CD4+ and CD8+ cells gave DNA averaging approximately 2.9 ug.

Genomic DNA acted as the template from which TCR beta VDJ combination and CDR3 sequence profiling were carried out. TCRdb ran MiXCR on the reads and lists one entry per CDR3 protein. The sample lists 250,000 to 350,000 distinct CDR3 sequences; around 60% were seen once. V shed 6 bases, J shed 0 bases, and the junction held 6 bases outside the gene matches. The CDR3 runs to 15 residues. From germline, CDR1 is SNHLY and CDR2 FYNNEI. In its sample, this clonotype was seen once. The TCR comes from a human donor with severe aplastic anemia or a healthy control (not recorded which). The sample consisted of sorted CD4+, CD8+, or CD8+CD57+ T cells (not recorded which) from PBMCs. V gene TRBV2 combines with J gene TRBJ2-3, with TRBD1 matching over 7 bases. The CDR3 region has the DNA TGTGCCAGCAGCCAGACAGGGAAGAGCACAGATACGCAGTATTTT. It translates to CASSQTGKSTDTQYF.